This TCR beta chain stems from a study of human T cells and chemical hapten exposure. On the study more broadly: Weekly administration of diphenylcyclopropenone to the scalp of patients continued throughout the roughly 22-week study. Variability of per-sample TCR yields stemmed mainly from small differences in pooled library volume.

The time point was: patch test 3, about 24 weeks after DPC sensitization. The treatment was: therapeutic diphenylcyclopropenone sensitization with weekly scalp DPC. From germline, CDR1 is MNHEY and CDR2 SMNVEV (reference sequence). V shed 5 bases and J shed 7 bases, with 11 bases lying between them. This CDR3 comprises 12 residues. The sample holds a few counts of this clonotype. For the library, individual cDNA molecules each received unique molecular identifiers. In TCRdb, the RACE reads were re-called with MiXCR into one record per CDR3 protein. The sample includes approximately 160,000 distinct CDR3 sequences, 28% of them seen just once.

This sequence was found in a woman between 18 and 29 years old with alopecia areata. Some clones in this sample may be carry-over from other donors' samples. The sample in question was whole blood, obtained in connection with sensitization to the hapten diphenylcyclopropenone (DPC). J is TRBJ1-2 and V is TRBV27, with D possibly TRBD1 on 6 matching bases. The CDR3 here is CASSHTGFGYTF. The CDR3 coding sequence is TGTGCCAGCAGTCATACAGGGTTTGGCTACACCTTC.